This T cell receptor (beta chain) comes out of a study of blood T cell repertoires in COVID-19. The repertoire was sequenced with immunoSEQ multiplex PCR; TCRdb's copy has only in-frame clones and lacks some. The table has tens of thousands of clones, almost 90% seen once. This clone came up a few times. The junction differs from germline at one of its ends, possibly a read error. Germline CDR1 SSHAT, CDR2 FNYEAQ (reference sequence). The CDR3 runs 14 residues. The TCR was taken from a man in his sixties with acute or convalescent COVID-19. The chain has TRBV7-7 and TRBJ2-1; D may be TRBD2 (6 bases). Sequences were obtained from peripheral blood. The CDR3 loop is CASSPGTSNNEQFF. CDR3 nucleotides: TGTGCTAGCAGCCCTGGGACTTCTAACAATGAGCAGTTCTTC. Complete variable domain (other parts from reference TRBV7-7 and TRBJ2-1): GAGVSQSPRYKVTKRGQDVTLRCDPISSHATLYWYQQALGQGPEFLTYFNYEAQPDKSGLPSDRFSAERPEGSISTLTIQRTEQRDSAMYRCASSPGTSNNEQFFGPGTRLTVL.